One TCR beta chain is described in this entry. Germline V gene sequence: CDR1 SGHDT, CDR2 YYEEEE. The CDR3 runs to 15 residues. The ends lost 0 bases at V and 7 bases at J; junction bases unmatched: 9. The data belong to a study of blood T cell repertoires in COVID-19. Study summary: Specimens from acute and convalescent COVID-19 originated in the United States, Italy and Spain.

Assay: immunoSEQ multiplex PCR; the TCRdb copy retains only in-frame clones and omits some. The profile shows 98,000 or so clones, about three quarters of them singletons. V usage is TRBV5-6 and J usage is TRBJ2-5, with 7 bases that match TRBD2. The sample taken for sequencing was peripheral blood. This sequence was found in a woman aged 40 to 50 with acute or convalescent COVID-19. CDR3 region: CASSLGGPGGGTQYF. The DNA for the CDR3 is TGTGCCAGCAGCTTGGGCGGGCCGGGAGGAGGGACCCAGTACTTC.